This T cell receptor beta chain was sequenced during a study of blood T cell repertoires in COVID-19. Overall study context: From T cells, B-cell-depleted T cells, or PBMCs came the material, which was cDNA or gDNA.

Original methodology: Amplification of reference gene primers was used by the study to estimate nucleated cell counts. This table comes from immunoSEQ multiplex PCR, and its TCRdb copy is limited to in-frame clones, with some not included. V, J and clone size derive from that table, while D and trimming were established from the DNA sequence. In the table there are just under 100,000 clones, 85% to 90% of which are singletons. The table lists this clone with a count of one. The clonotype was recovered from a woman aged 55 to 70 in a cohort sampled during active or convalescent COVID-19. Sequenced: peripheral blood.

CDR3 in amino acids: CASSVTGTGNTIYF. Here the CDR3 DNA reads TGTGCCAGCAGCGTCACAGGGACTGGAAACACCATATATTTT. The V and J genes are TRBV9 and TRBJ1-3, with D perhaps TRBD1 (6 bases). The CDR3 extends over 14 amino acids. CDR1 and CDR2 from the germline V gene are SGDLS and YYNGEE. Trimming pared 2 bases from V and 2 bases from J, leaving 8 bases between. The full variable domain, with the rest looked up from reference TRBV9 and TRBJ1-3, is DSGVTQTPKHLITATGQRVTLRCSPRSGDLSVYWYQQSLDQGLQFLIQYYNGEERAKGNILERFSAQQFPDLHSELNLSSLELGDSALYFCASSVTGTGNTIYFGEGSWLTVV.